Relative to its sample, the clone carrying this T cell receptor (beta chain) is medium-sized. The data belong to a study of CD8 T cells in ankylosing spondylitis. TCRdb re-derived calls from the 5' RACE reads in MiXCR, one entry per CDR3 protein. The profile shows around 10,000 distinct CDR3 sequences, roughly 6.4% of them singletons. This clonotype was obtained from a female donor with ankylosing spondylitis or in good health (not recorded which). The sample taken for sequencing was blood, either unsorted or a sorted T cell fraction (not recorded which).

As DNA, the CDR3 is TGTGCCAGCAGTGAAAGACAGGGCGGAGACTATGGCTACACCTTC. It is translated as CASSERQGGDYGYTF. V usage is TRBV9 and J usage is TRBJ1-2, with TRBD1 matching 7 bases. V lost 5 bases to trimming and J lost 3 bases; unmatched junction nucleotides: 10. Germline assignment: CDR1 SGDLS and CDR2 YYNGEE. The length of the CDR3 is 15 residues.